This paragraph covers one T cell receptor (beta chain) sequence. CDR1 and CDR2 from the germline V gene are SGHRS and YFSETQ. The J segment lost 0 bases and the V segment lost 4 bases, leaving 7 bases of the junction unmatched. The CDR3 is made up of 16 amino acids. The entry originates in a study of blood T cell repertoires in COVID-19. Study summary: Samples taken during acute and convalescent COVID-19 were collected in the United States, Italy and Spain.

As originally analysed: From reference gene primer amplification, estimates of nucleated cell counts were derived. Some clones are missing from TCRdb's copy, which holds only in-frame ones; the method was immunoSEQ multiplex PCR. The DNA gave D and trimming, while V, J and clone size come from that table. This sample has roughly 150,000 clones; about 80% occur once, and the top ten carry roughly a tenth. The chain couples TRBV5-1 to TRBJ2-7; TRBD1 matches at 10 bases. The clonotype was recovered from a man aged 65 to 79 with active or convalescent COVID-19. Sequencing input: peripheral blood. Here the CDR3 DNA reads TGCGCCAGCAGCGCTGGACAGGGGGAGAGCTCCTACGAGCAGTACTTC. Amino acids: CASSAGQGESSYEQYF.